This TCR beta chain was profiled in a study of early T cells in non-severe SARS-CoV-2 infection. Trimming removed 0 bases from V and 7 bases from J; junction bases left unmatched: 9. The CDR3 extends over 15 amino acids. The germline CDR1 and CDR2 sequences are LNHDA and SQIVND (reference sequence). Study-level findings and limits: Sequences matched to VDJdb favored anti-spike CD8 responses, while private and CD4 specificities were missed.

This clonotype was found many times. Antigen unknown. One entry per CDR3 protein results from TCRdb running MiXCR on the 5' RACE reads. The sample carries about 30,000 distinct CDR3 sequences, about 4.8% recorded once. V usage is TRBV19 and J usage is TRBJ2-7, with 7 nucleotides matching TRBD1. The receptor's source is an adult who was a healthcare worker with PCR-confirmed SARS-CoV-2 infection or an uninfected control (not recorded which). Material: whole blood. CDR3 DNA: TGTGCCAGTAGTATAGACTCCGGGACAGTTGGTGAGCAGTACTTC. Residues: CASSIDSGTVGEQYF.